This T cell receptor (beta chain) was captured in a study of post-analysis software for immune sequencing data. Remarks on this clonotype: Its antigen remains unidentified.

The CDR3 length is 14 residues. Trimming stripped 11 bases from V and 9 bases from J, with 23 bases between. The germline V gene has CDR1 MNHNY and CDR2 SVGAGI (reference sequence). Study conclusions and caveats: Roughly 5 TRBV segments, TRBV5-6, TRBV5-1 and TRBV20-1 among them, were found more frequent in patients than controls.

Unique molecular identifiers featured in each of the TCR beta cDNA libraries. TCRdb recomputed calls from the PCR reads with MiXCR, one row per CDR3 protein. The data contain some 690,000 distinct CDR3 sequences, about 60% of them singletons. Sequencing used blood. The source is a girl aged 2 to 9 with multiple sclerosis. The chain recombines TRBV6-6 with TRBJ2-1; D is perhaps TRBD1 (6 bases). The CDR3 sequence is CAQVTLDSDSEQFF. In DNA, the CDR3 is TGTGCCCAAGTTACCTTGGACAGTGACTCTGAGCAGTTCTTC.